A single sample is the source of the 9 T cell receptor beta chains below, sequenced in a study of CD8+CD57+ T cells in acquired aplastic anemia (dated by TCRdb to the late 2010s). This sample was sequenced with an Illumina HiSeq 2000. TCR beta VDJ combination and CDR3 sequence profiling used genomic DNA as the template. TCRdb trimmed the raw reads at Q25, called clones with MiXCR and kept productive beta chains. Rows matching on CDR3 protein sequence are summarized as one entry with the most common DNA and genes. The sample contains about 62,000 distinct CDR3 sequences, about 54% of them found a single time. The top ten clones comprise 2% to 3% of the sample. Sequencing input: sorted CD4+, CD8+, or CD8+CD57+ T cells (not recorded which) from PBMCs. All receptors derive from a human donor in good health, serving as a control.

The table lists this clonotype with many counts. J is TRBJ1-2 and V is TRBV5-5, with TRBD1 as a possible D gene (6 bases). CDR1 is SGHKS and CDR2 is YYEKEE in the germline V gene (reference sequence). There are 16 residues in the CDR3. V was shortened by 0 bases and J by 8 bases, with 20 bases between the two germline ends. The CDR3 spells CASSLETLQGWGGYTF. DNA of the CDR3: TGTGCCAGCAGCTTGGAAACCTTACAGGGTTGGGGCGGCTACACCTTC.

The V gene is TRBV19, the J gene TRBJ1-6; D remains ambiguous. Between the trimmed V and J ends, which lost 3 bases and 6 bases, there was a span of 6 bases. This CDR3 region has 13 residues. Germline values: CDR1 LNHDA, CDR2 SQIVND (reference sequence). The CDR3 DNA is TGTGCCAGTAGTATGGACTTTAATTCACCCCTCCACTTT. As protein: CASSMDFNSPLHF.

The chain carries TRBV10-2 and TRBJ2-1, with 7 bases lining up with TRBD2. The germline gives CDR1 WSHSY, CDR2 SAAADI. Trimming at V came to 5 bases and at J to 12 bases, leaving 7 bases not matched to a gene. The CDR3 spans 12 residues. For the CDR3, the DNA is TGCGCCAGCAGTTCTAGCGGCCCCCGGCAGTTCTTC. Translated: CASSSSGPRQFF.

The chain links TRBV9 to TRBJ2-2; D uncertain. V was shortened by 5 bases and J by 5 bases, with 7 bases between the two germline ends. Germline V gives CDR1 SGDLS, CDR2 YYNGEE. The CDR3 consists of 12 residues. The CDR3 spells CASRGPTGELFF. In DNA, the CDR3 is TGTGCCAGCAGGGGCCCTACCGGGGAGCTGTTTTTT.

The genes are TRBV24-1 and TRBJ2-5; D possibly corresponds to TRBD2 (6 bases). The CDR3 consists of 15 residues. Trimming took 4 bases from V and 6 from J, leaving 17 bases between them. CDR1 is KGHDR and CDR2 is SFDVKD in the germline V gene. Written as DNA, the CDR3 is TGTGCCACCAGTGACCCCTGGGGGGATTCACAGACCCAGTACTTC. Translation: CATSDPWGDSQTQYF.

This clonotype was seen ten or more times. The CDR3 sequence: CASSLPSSGTDNEQFF. In DNA, the CDR3 is TGCGCCAGCAGCCTACCCTCTAGCGGGACGGATAATGAGCAGTTCTTC. The chain is built from TRBV5-1 and TRBJ2-1; 9 bases fit TRBD2. The V segment lost 4 bases and the J segment 7 bases; nucleotides outside the gene matches: 12. The CDR3 runs to 16 residues. Per the germline V gene, CDR1 is SGHRS and CDR2 is YFSETQ.

As to this clonotype: A much larger clone is a single base away; this may be a read error. The rearrangement joins TRBV30 to TRBJ2-7; 9 bases are a match to TRBD1. V dropped 5 bases and J dropped 3; count of bases not matched to a gene: 8. The CDR3 length is 14 residues. The germline gives CDR1 GTSNPN, CDR2 SVGIG (reference sequence). This CDR3 reads CAWAPDRGYYEQYF. The CDR3 DNA is TGTGCCTGGGCCCCGGACAGGGGTTACTACGAGCAGTACTTC.

As concerns this clonotype: Without the conserved terminal phenylalanine or tryptophan, this CDR3 likely stems from a read error. Because the CDR3's place on the DNA is in doubt, the DNA is left out and the CDR3 is given as listed by TCRdb. V gene TRBV2 combines with J gene TRBJ2-5; the table calls TRBD2, which could not be checked here. Looked up from germline, CDR1 is SNHLY and CDR2 is FYNNEI. The length of the CDR3 is 11 amino acids, counting both ends. The CDR3 sequence is CASSELAGSYT.

This clonotype was counted at least ten times. J is TRBJ2-7 and V is TRBV12-3 or TRBV12-4; 7 nucleotides line up with TRBD2. This CDR3 has 17 amino acids. The junction had 15 bases not matched to a gene; V was cut back by 4 bases and J by 3 bases. This CDR3 is CASSSRRIRTRNYEQYF. The CDR3 DNA is TGTGCCAGCAGTTCCCGTAGAATTAGGACTAGGAACTACGAGCAGTACTTC.